These 27 T cell receptor beta chains were sequenced from one sample in a study of Ad26.COV2.S vaccination and SARS-CoV-2 variants. This sample's treatment: 19 received Ad26.COV2.S at low or high dose, single or two shots; a few received placebo; per-sample allocation not given. The samples were gathered on day 63 after the first injection of vaccine or placebo. Repertoires were generated with immunoSEQ multiplex PCR, while TCRdb's copy carries only in-frame clones and drops some. Here the sample spans about 440,000 clones, 90% being singletons. The source was peripheral blood, collected in a trial of Ad26.COV2.S vaccine versus placebo. The receptors shown here come from a person aged 18-60 years who received the Ad26.COV2.S COVID-19 vaccine or a placebo.

In its sample, this clone was seen once. In the same sample, other DNA sequences code for this CDR3. The chain carries TRBV5-1 and TRBJ2-7; TRBD2 is a possible D gene (5 bases). CDR1 is SGHRS, CDR2 YFSETQ, per germline. This CDR3 has 14 residues. With 0 bases removed from V and 1 base from J, the gap between germline ends came to 8 bases. CDR3 in DNA: TGCGCCAGCAGCTTGGGGTCGGGATCCTACGAGCAGTACTTC. It encodes CASSLGSGSYEQYF.

This clone was observed a single time. The chain has TRBV20-1 and TRBJ2-1; D is unclear. Germline CDR1 reads DFQATT; CDR2 reads SNEGSKA (reference sequence). V lost 5 bases, J lost 10 bases, and 9 bases lay in between. This CDR3 comprises 10 residues. Written as DNA, the CDR3 is TGCAGTGCTTTCACACGAGAGCAGTTCTTC. Residues: CSAFTREQFF.

Written as DNA, the CDR3 is TGCGCCAGCAGCTTGGGTGCCAGCACCTACGAGCAGTACTTC. Its protein product is CASSLGASTYEQYF. The chain uses TRBV5-1 and TRBJ2-7; D gene ambiguous. V was cut by 0 bases and J by 2 bases, with 9 bases left in between. The CDR3 is 14 amino acids. Per germline, CDR1 SGHRS and CDR2 YFSETQ.

This clone appeared a few times. The genes are TRBV27 and TRBJ2-1, with 10 nucleotides matching TRBD2. Germline values: CDR1 MNHEY, CDR2 SMNVEV (reference sequence). This CDR3 comprises 18 residues. V shed 2 bases, J shed 2 bases, and the junction held 9 bases outside the gene matches. The CDR3 bases are TGTGCCAGCAGTTTACGATTAGCGGGAGGTTCGCCCTACAATGAGCAGTTCTTC. Its protein is CASSLRLAGGSPYNEQFF.

This chain joins TRBV6-2 or TRBV6-3 and TRBJ2-2, with TRBD1 as a possible D gene (6 bases). CDR3 length equals 15 residues. V was cut by 1 base and J by 4 bases, with 10 bases left in between. Germline values: CDR1 MNHEY, CDR2 SVGEGT. The chain's CDR3 is CASSYLGQLTGELFF. CDR3 in DNA: TGTGCCAGCAGTTACTTGGGACAACTCACCGGGGAGCTGTTTTTT.

This clone occurred once. The rearrangement joins TRBV28 to TRBJ2-5, with 9 bases that match TRBD1. Germline V gene sequence: CDR1 MDHEN, CDR2 SYDVKM. After removal of 10 bases from V and 3 bases from J, the junction contained 15 bases not matched to a gene. The CDR3 has 16 amino acids. In nucleotides, the CDR3 is TGTGCCAACTCCGGGACAGGGAATGGATTAGAAGAGACCCAGTACTTC. Translating it yields CANSGTGNGLEETQYF. The whole variable domain, filled in from reference TRBV28 and TRBJ2-5, reads DVKVTQSSRYLVKRTGEKVFLECVQDMDHENMFWYRQDPGLGLRLIYFSYDVKMKEKGDIPEGYSVSREKKERFSLILESASTNQTSMYLCANSGTGNGLEETQYFGPGTRLLVL.

The J gene is TRBJ2-2, the V gene TRBV2; D unresolved. There are 15 residues in the CDR3. Germline CDR1 SNHLY, CDR2 FYNNEI. V dropped 7 bases and J dropped 0 bases, with 12 bases sitting between them. CDR3: CASIYLPTNTGELFF. The DNA for the CDR3 is TGTGCCAGCATTTACCTCCCCACGAACACCGGGGAGCTGTTTTTT.

This clone was counted between two and nine times. The chain links TRBV7-9 to TRBJ2-7, with D possibly matching TRBD1 (5 bases). The V and J ends lost 8 bases and 3 bases respectively, with 8 bases between them. The CDR3 totals 11 residues. Per germline, CDR1 SEHNR and CDR2 FQNEAQ (reference sequence). CDR3 amino acids: CASGQGYEQYF. The CDR3 DNA follows: TGTGCCAGCGGGCAGGGCTACGAGCAGTACTTC. Using reference TRBV7-9 and TRBJ2-7 for the parts outside the CDR3, the full variable domain is DTGVSQNPRHKITKRGQNVTFRCDPISEHNRLYWYRQTLGQGPEFLTYFQNEAQLEKSRLLSDRFSAERPKGSFSTLEIQRTEQGDSAMYLCASGQGYEQYFGPGTRLTVT.

In DNA form, the CDR3 reads TGTGCCAGCAGCTTAGAACCATCCAGGGCTGAGCAGTTCTTC. It translates to CASSLEPSRAEQFF. This chain connects TRBV7-2 to TRBJ2-1; D possibly corresponds to TRBD1 (5 bases). Germline CDR1 reads SGHTA; CDR2 reads FQGNSA. This CDR3 region has 14 residues. Between the trimmed V and J ends, which lost 1 base and 9 bases, there was a span of 13 bases.

The V gene is TRBV6-5, the J gene TRBJ1-1; TRBD1 agrees at 9 bases. This CDR3 has 16 amino acids. Germline CDR1 reads MNHEY; CDR2 reads SVGAGI. V lost 4 bases to trimming and J lost 1 base; unmatched junction nucleotides: 7. The DNA for the CDR3 is TGTGCCAGCAGTTCCCGGACAGGGGTGCAGAACACTGAAGCTTTCTTT. Encoded protein: CASSSRTGVQNTEAFF.

CDR3 sequence (DNA): TGTGCCAGCAGTCTCATACAGGGCGGGAACTATGGCTACACCTTC. Protein sequence: CASSLIQGGNYGYTF. V and J are TRBV28 and TRBJ1-2, with D possibly TRBD1 on 6 matching bases. Germline CDR1 is MDHEN and CDR2 is SYDVKM. This CDR3 is 15 amino acids long. Trimming pared 5 bases from V and 2 bases from J, leaving 15 bases between.

The chain joins TRBV5-1 to TRBJ1-3, with unresolved D. The CDR3 sequence is 14 residues long. V dropped 0 bases and J dropped 5 bases, with 9 bases sitting between them. In germline, CDR1 is SGHRS, CDR2 YFSETQ. The CDR3 loop reads CASSLAGSRNTIYF. In nucleotides, the CDR3 is TGCGCCAGCAGCTTGGCCGGGTCTCGAAACACCATATATTTT. Combining the CDR3 with reference TRBV5-1 and TRBJ1-3 gives the whole variable domain KAGVTQTPRYLIKTRGQQVTLSCSPISGHRSVSWYQQTPGQGLQFLFEYFSETQRNKGNFPGRFSGRQFSNSRSEMNVSTLELGDSALYLCASSLAGSRNTIYFGEGSWLTVV.

Only one count was recorded for this clone. The junction departs from germline at one end; a sequencing error may be responsible. The V gene is TRBV5-1, the J gene TRBJ2-4, with 8 bases that match TRBD1. From germline, CDR1 is SGHRS and CDR2 YFSETQ. This CDR3 spans 16 amino acids. The CDR3 is CASSVGGTGTGALWDF. DNA of the CDR3: TGCGCCAGCAGCGTGGGTGGGACCGGGACAGGTGCGCTATGGGACTTC.

The V and J genes are TRBV6-1 and TRBJ1-5, with 7 bases fitting TRBD1. CDR1 and CDR2 from the germline V gene are MNHNS and SASEGT. The CDR3 contains 15 residues. The J segment lost 4 bases and the V segment lost 1 base, leaving 4 bases of the junction unmatched. The CDR3: CASSEGGQSNQPQHF. The CDR3 coding sequence is TGTGCCAGCAGTGAAGGGGGACAGTCTAATCAGCCCCAGCATTTT.

J is TRBJ2-5 and V is TRBV27; D uncertain. CDR1 and CDR2 from the germline V gene are MNHEY and SMNVEV (reference sequence). Trimming took off 3 bases at V and 3 bases at J, with 14 bases between the two ends. CDR3 length: 15 amino acids. The CDR3 coding sequence is TGTGCCAGCAGTTTGGGCGCTTACACAAAAGAGACCCAGTACTTC. This codes for CASSLGAYTKETQYF.

This clone was detected once. The rearrangement uses TRBV7-9 and TRBJ2-7; no definite D call. The germline V gene has CDR1 SEHNR and CDR2 FQNEAQ (reference sequence). The CDR3 runs to 15 residues. V was clipped by 5 bases and J by 4 bases, with 18 bases between them. CDR3 sequence reads: CASSQIRSSKYEQYF. Written as DNA, the CDR3 is TGTGCCAGCAGCCAAATCAGGTCCTCTAAATACGAGCAGTACTTC.

CDR3: CASSFSAGKSSYEQYF. CDR3 DNA sequence: TGTGCCAGCAGTTTCTCGGCAGGGAAATCTTCCTACGAGCAGTACTTC. V is TRBV28 and J is TRBJ2-7; possible D gene TRBD1, 5 bases. V was trimmed by 3 bases and J by 1 base, leaving 16 bases between them. Germline loops: CDR1 MDHEN, CDR2 SYDVKM. This CDR3 comprises 16 residues.

In this sample, this clone turned up once. This chain joins TRBV5-1 and TRBJ1-4; maybe TRBD1 (5 bases). The CDR3 loop spans 17 amino acids. Looked up from germline, CDR1 is SGHRS and CDR2 is YFSETQ. V shed 4 bases and J shed 8 bases, with 24 bases lying between them. CDR3 amino acids: CASSLTPGVGKHEKLFF. The DNA of the CDR3 is TGCGCCAGCAGCCTGACCCCGGGGGTGGGGAAACACGAAAAACTGTTTTTT.

The sample holds one count of this clone. The genes are TRBV7-2 and TRBJ2-1; no clear D gene. Germline-derived CDR1 and CDR2 are SGHTA and FQGNSA. The CDR3 runs to 13 residues. V lost 3 bases and J 5 bases, leaving 8 bases between the germline ends. CDR3 nucleotide sequence: TGTGCCAGCAGCTTCCTCCGCGACAATGAGCAGTTCTTC. As protein: CASSFLRDNEQFF.

This rearrangement joins TRBV18 to TRBJ2-7; weak D call: TRBD1 (6 bases). The germline V gene encodes CDR1 KGHSH and CDR2 LQKENI. Trimming took 3 bases from V and 2 from J, leaving 20 bases between them. This CDR3 comprises 17 residues. CDR3 sequence: CASSPGRGVIPAYEQYF. In DNA form, the CDR3 reads TGTGCCAGCTCACCGGGCAGGGGTGTAATCCCTGCCTACGAGCAGTACTTC. The full variable domain, rest sourced from reference TRBV18 and TRBJ2-7, is NAGVMQNPRHLVRRRGQEARLRCSPMKGHSHVYWYRQLPEEGLKFMVYLQKENIIDESGMPKERFSAEFPKEGPSILRIQQVVRGDSAAYFCASSPGRGVIPAYEQYFGPGTRLTVT.

This sequence joins TRBV6-4 and TRBJ2-1, with D maybe TRBD1 (6 bases). This CDR3 region has 13 residues. Germline CDR1 is MRHNA and CDR2 is SNTAGT. V dropped 6 bases and J dropped 7 bases, with 13 bases sitting between them. In DNA form, the CDR3 reads TGTGCCAGCAGCGAGGGGGTCCCAAATGAGCAGTTCTTC. Its translation: CASSEGVPNEQFF.

V usage is TRBV7-3 and J usage is TRBJ2-2, with 9 bases identical to TRBD2. The V and J ends lost 4 bases and 2 bases, in that order; junction bases with no gene match: 8. Germline values: CDR1 SGHTA, CDR2 FQGTGA. The CDR3 runs 17 residues. CDR3 sequence (DNA): TGTGCCAGCAGCTCCCCAACGACTAGCGGAAACACCGGGGAGCTGTTTTTT. Its translation is CASSSPTTSGNTGELFF.

This chain connects TRBV5-6 to TRBJ2-1; 10 nucleotides match TRBD1. This CDR3 spans 16 amino acids. J gave up 8 bases and V 3 bases, and 11 bases lay outside the gene matches. Per the germline V gene, CDR1 is SGHDT and CDR2 is YYEEEE. CDR3 DNA: TGTGCCAGCAGCTATTTAACCCGGGACAGGGGCCATGAGCAGTTCTTC. Amino acid sequence: CASSYLTRDRGHEQFF.

The chain recombines TRBV28 with TRBJ1-4; 8 nucleotides agree with TRBD1. V was pared by 5 bases and J by 8 bases, with 7 bases of the junction left unmatched. The length of the CDR3 is 14 residues. Per the germline V gene, CDR1 is MDHEN and CDR2 is SYDVKM. CDR3 nucleotide sequence: TGTGCCAGCAGTGGACAGGGTGAAGTGGAAAAACTGTTTTTT. It is translated as CASSGQGEVEKLFF.

The chain links TRBV7-3 to TRBJ2-3; D might be TRBD2 (6 bases). Germline V gives CDR1 SGHTA, CDR2 FQGTGA. Trimming took 5 bases from V and 1 from J, leaving 16 bases between them. The CDR3 consists of 16 residues. The CDR3 DNA follows: TGTGCCAGCAGCCCAGGCGGGATTTCCGGCACAGATACGCAGTATTTT. As protein: CASSPGGISGTDTQYF. Supplemented by reference TRBV7-3 and TRBJ2-3, the full variable domain reads GAGVSQTPSNKVTEKGKYVELRCDPISGHTALYWYRQSLGQGPEFLIYFQGTGAADDSGLPNDRFFAVRPEGSVSTLKIQRTERGDSAVYLCASSPGGISGTDTQYFGPGTRLTVL.

The J gene is TRBJ1-5, the V gene TRBV29-1; D is unresolved. V dropped 5 bases and J dropped 3 bases, with 11 bases sitting between them. Germline-derived CDR1 and CDR2 are SQVTM and ANQGSEA. The CDR3 contains 13 residues. As DNA, the CDR3 is TGCAGCGTTCAGACAAATACCAATCAGCCCCAGCATTTT. It specifies CSVQTNTNQPQHF.

The chain recombines TRBV10-3 with TRBJ1-2; maybe TRBD1 (6 bases). The V end lost 3 bases, the J end lost 4 bases, and 12 bases lay between the germline ends. The length of the CDR3 is 14 residues. The germline V gene encodes CDR1 ENHRY and CDR2 SYGVKD. CDR3 sequence: CAISDRGEGYGYTF. CDR3 sequence (DNA): TGTGCCATCAGTGACAGGGGCGAAGGCTATGGCTACACCTTC.